A single T cell receptor beta chain is shown here with its context. This sample is drawn from a study of T cells in Graves' hyperthyroidism and ophthalmopathy. Germline V gene data show CDR1 as SGHTS and CDR2 as YDEGEE. V dropped 7 bases and J dropped 5; count of bases not matched to a gene: 11. The CDR3 runs to 14 residues. TCR beta CDR3 sequences were amplified from RNA transcripts. HTBI primers were employed in a first-round RT-PCR of the TCR CDR3. TCRdb re-called the multiplex PCR reads with MiXCR, one entry per CDR3 protein. The table includes 500,000 to 600,000 distinct CDR3 sequences, approximately 20% detected once.

The TCR was taken from a middle-aged man with Graves' ophthalmopathy. What was sequenced was blood. The chain joins TRBV5-8 to TRBJ2-7; 8 positions agree with TRBD1. CDR3 in amino acids: CASSPQDRVDEQYF. DNA of the CDR3: TGTGCCAGCTCCCCCCAGGACAGGGTAGACGAGCAGTACTTC.